The clone carrying this T cell receptor beta chain has only a few counts. Its antigen is currently unknown. Combining a sample-barcoded 5' primer with a J-beta primer mix, a second PCR ran for 7 to 11 cycles. A single record per CDR3 protein comes from TCRdb applying MiXCR to the 5' RACE reads. The table has about 1 million distinct CDR3 sequences, around 45% seen once. The data originate from a study of blood T cells in healthy people across ages. Points from the study as a whole: The long-lived group displayed more naive CD4+ cells, plus higher diversity, than the aged donors did.

Germline values: CDR1 SNHLY, CDR2 FYNNEI. This CDR3 is 16 amino acids long. V was pared by 7 bases and J by 5 bases, with 12 bases of the junction left unmatched. The chain combines TRBV2 with TRBJ2-5; 11 bases map to TRBD1. Sequencing input: blood. This receptor was obtained from a woman aged 55 to 70 in good health. The CDR3 here is CASNGQGQGAGETQYF. Here the CDR3 DNA reads TGTGCCAGCAATGGACAAGGACAGGGGGCAGGGGAGACCCAGTACTTC.